This passage covers 24 T cell receptor beta chains from one sample sequenced in a study of long-term antiretroviral therapy in people with HIV. A v3.0 immunoSEQ assay was performed at survey level. Sequenced by immunoSEQ multiplex PCR; TCRdb stores in-frame clones only, minus some. The profile covers about 25,000 clones, with roughly four fifths appearing a single time and approximately 5.6% taken by the ten largest. This material consisted of unsorted PBMCs, taken 0.7 years before starting antiretroviral therapy. The receptor set was obtained from a man between 25 and 39 years old with HIV.

V usage is TRBV10-3 and J usage is TRBJ2-2; TRBD2 aligns across 13 bases. The CDR3 length is 14 residues. CDR1 is ENHRY, CDR2 SYGVKD, per germline. V trimming: 10 bases; J trimming: 3 bases; junction bases outside the gene matches: 2. The CDR3 loop reads CASGTSGDTGELFF. The CDR3 region has the DNA TGTGCCAGCGGGACTAGCGGGGACACCGGGGAGCTGTTTTTT.

The chain is built from TRBV6-5 and TRBJ2-7, with TRBD2 matching over 11 bases. CDR3 length: 15 residues. Germline CDR1 reads MNHEY; CDR2 reads SVGAGI. Trimming removed 6 bases from V and 0 bases from J; junction bases left unmatched: 4. The CDR3 protein is CASSLTSGTSYEQYF. The CDR3 DNA is TGTGCCAGCAGCCTGACTAGCGGGACCTCCTACGAGCAGTACTTC.

The V and J genes are TRBV6-4 and TRBJ2-1; 7 bases match TRBD2. Per the germline V gene, CDR1 is MRHNA and CDR2 is SNTAGT. The V segment lost 4 bases and the J segment 8 bases; nucleotides outside the gene matches: 11. This CDR3 comprises 15 residues. CDR3 sequence (DNA): TGTGCCAGCAGTGTGGGGGGACTATTTAGTGATGAGCAGTTCTTC. This codes for CASSVGGLFSDEQFF.

This clone was counted only a few times. The chain links TRBV4-2 to TRBJ1-5; 7 bases fit TRBD1. Germline loops: CDR1 LGHNA, CDR2 YNFKEQ. Unmatched junction bases numbered 8, after V lost 3 bases and J lost 3 bases. The CDR3 has 16 residues. CDR3 nucleotides: TGTGCCAGCAGCCAGGACGGGACAGCCTACAATCAGCCCCAGCATTTT. It yields the protein CASSQDGTAYNQPQHF.

The chain is built from TRBV7-9 and TRBJ2-3, with D perhaps matching TRBD2 (8 bases). CDR1 SEHNR and CDR2 FQNEAQ come from the germline V gene (reference sequence). The CDR3 contains 19 residues. Trimming removed 1 base from V and 0 bases from J, with 20 bases in between. This CDR3 reads CASSLGPGGQRGSTDTQYF. DNA for the CDR3: TGTGCCAGCAGCTTAGGCCCAGGGGGGCAGCGGGGGAGCACAGATACGCAGTATTTT.

Of note for this clone: Its ends do not fully match the called genes, so a read error is possible. The CDR3 DNA sequence: TGTGCCAGCAGCGAAGAGGTGGGACAGGGAAGACCCCTCCACTTT. Translated: CASSEEVGQGRPLHF. This chain joins TRBV6-1 and TRBJ1-6, with 9 bases identical to TRBD1. Germline V gene sequence: CDR1 MNHNS, CDR2 SASEGT. The CDR3 contains 15 residues.

The chain recombines TRBV5-1 with TRBJ1-5; tentative D call: TRBD1 (6 bases). The ends were cut back, 4 bases at V and 2 bases at J, with 10 bases in the middle. The CDR3 contains 14 residues. Germline CDR1 is SGHRS and CDR2 is YFSETQ. The CDR3 DNA is TGCGCCAGCAGCCCGCAGGGGCGCAATCAGCCCCAGCATTTT. It translates to CASSPQGRNQPQHF.

The chain employs TRBV29-1 and TRBJ1-2; 7 positions agree with TRBD1. This CDR3 is built from 12 residues. Trimming removed 4 bases from V and 7 bases from J; junction bases left unmatched: 6. The V gene's germline CDR1 is SQVTM and CDR2 ANQGSEA. CDR3 in DNA: TGCAGCGTTGGGGGACAGCTCGGTGGCTACACCTTC. Amino acids: CSVGGQLGGYTF.

The chain carries TRBV4-2 and TRBJ2-3, with D possibly TRBD2 on 5 matching bases. The CDR3 totals 16 residues. The V gene's germline CDR1 is LGHNA and CDR2 YNFKEQ. V dropped 3 bases and J dropped 3 bases, with 16 bases sitting between them. In DNA form, the CDR3 reads TGTGCCAGCAGCCAGGAAGCGGCCCCGAGGACAGATACGCAGTATTTT. Translating it yields CASSQEAAPRTDTQYF.

The chain couples TRBV12-5 to TRBJ1-4; no reliable D call. Germline assignment: CDR1 LGHNT and CDR2 FRNRAP. Trimming cost V 7 bases and J 0 bases, with 24 bases left between them. CDR3 length: 19 residues. The CDR3, as DNA: TGTGCTAGTGCCTCCCGGACGAGGCCGGAACCTGCAACTAATGAAAAACTGTTTTTT. Residues: CASASRTRPEPATNEKLFF.

This chain uses TRBV14 with TRBJ1-5; D is ambiguous. Germline CDR1 SGHDN, CDR2 FVKESK. The CDR3 runs to 13 residues. Trimming pared 4 bases from V and 4 bases from J, leaving 8 bases between. CDR3 DNA: TGTGCCAGCAGCCTAGGGCTTAATCAGCCCCAGCATTTT. It is translated as CASSLGLNQPQHF.

The chain combines TRBV9 with TRBJ2-3; possibly TRBD2 for D (6 bases). CDR3 length: 14 residues. The V end was cut by 2 bases, the J end by 2 bases, with 9 bases between. Germline values: CDR1 SGDLS, CDR2 YYNGEE. The CDR3 DNA reads TGTGCCAGCAGCGTCACTAGCAACACAGATACGCAGTATTTT. Its translation: CASSVTSNTDTQYF.

The chain combines TRBV27 with TRBJ2-7, with 12 bases matching TRBD1. Looked up from germline, CDR1 is MNHEY and CDR2 is SMNVEV (reference sequence). The CDR3 length is 15 residues. Trimming cost V 5 bases and J 6 bases; bases outside gene matches: 8. The CDR3 nucleotides read TGTGCCAGCAGTCCGGGACAGGGGGCTTTCGGCGAGCAGTACTTC. Protein: CASSPGQGAFGEQYF.

V gene TRBV7-9 combines with J gene TRBJ2-2, with D unresolved. The V gene's germline CDR1 is SEHNR and CDR2 FQNEAQ (reference sequence). Trimming stripped 4 bases from V and 3 bases from J, with 24 bases between. This CDR3 is 19 amino acids long. CDR3 bases: TGTGCCAGCAGCTCCAACTCGGGCTTGGGCAGGAGATACACCGGGGAGCTGTTTTTT. Encoded protein: CASSSNSGLGRRYTGELFF.

V usage is TRBV5-4 and J usage is TRBJ2-2; 8 bases match TRBD2. The trim removed 5 bases at V and 4 bases at J, leaving 10 bases unmatched. CDR1 SGHNT and CDR2 YYREEE come from the germline V gene (reference sequence). The CDR3 is made up of 16 amino acids. CDR3 nucleotide sequence: TGTGCCAGCAGACTGTGGGGTGCGGGGGGCACCGGGGAGCTGTTTTTT. Its protein product is CASRLWGAGGTGELFF.

The V call is TRBV9, the J call TRBJ2-1, with 7 bases fitting TRBD1. The germline V gene encodes CDR1 SGDLS and CDR2 YYNGEE. The trim removed 0 bases at V and 4 bases at J, leaving 4 bases unmatched. The CDR3 totals 15 residues. The CDR3 nucleotides read TGTGCCAGCAGCGTAGGAAGGGGGCCATACAATGAGCAGTTCTTC. It yields the protein CASSVGRGPYNEQFF. Looking up the rest from reference TRBV9 and TRBJ2-1 gives the full variable domain: DSGVTQTPKHLITATGQRVTLRCSPRSGDLSVYWYQQSLDQGLQFLIQYYNGEERAKGNILERFSAQQFPDLHSELNLSSLELGDSALYFCASSVGRGPYNEQFFGPGTRLTVL.

The chain uses TRBV29-1 and TRBJ1-1; TRBD1 is a possible D gene (6 bases). V was shortened by 4 bases and J by 0 bases, with 9 bases between the two germline ends. Germline CDR1 is SQVTM and CDR2 is ANQGSEA. The CDR3 loop spans 13 amino acids. The CDR3 loop reads CSVAGQMNTEAFF. In DNA, the CDR3 is TGCAGCGTTGCAGGACAGATGAACACTGAAGCTTTCTTT.

This chain uses TRBV28 with TRBJ1-5, with a possible D match to TRBD1 (6 bases). Trimming left V 1 base short and J 0 bases short, with 19 bases between. Per germline, CDR1 MDHEN and CDR2 SYDVKM. This CDR3 has 19 amino acids. The CDR3 here is CASSLFGGEPGVSNQPQHF. Here the CDR3 DNA reads TGTGCCAGCAGTTTATTTGGGGGTGAGCCAGGGGTTAGCAATCAGCCCCAGCATTTT.

This clone was seen more than once but under ten times. The chain recombines TRBV6-6 with TRBJ1-2; D remains unclear. The CDR3 consists of 12 residues. The V end was cut by 5 bases, the J end by 5 bases, with 9 bases between. Germline lookup yields CDR1 MNHNY and CDR2 SVGAGI (reference sequence). This chain's CDR3 is CASSPQEYGYTF. Here the CDR3 DNA reads TGTGCCAGCAGTCCGCAGGAATATGGCTACACCTTC.

V is TRBV19 and J is TRBJ1-5, with D maybe TRBD1 (5 bases). V shed 3 bases and J shed 3 bases, with 15 bases lying between them. CDR1 is LNHDA, CDR2 SQIVND, per germline (reference sequence). There are 16 residues in the CDR3. CDR3 in amino acids: CASSIGQGFNNQPQHF. The CDR3 region has the DNA TGTGCCAGTAGTATCGGTCAGGGTTTTAACAATCAGCCCCAGCATTTT.

J is TRBJ2-3 and V is TRBV20-1; unclear D gene. CDR3 length: 10 amino acids. The V and J ends lost 3 bases and 3 bases respectively, with 1 base between them. Per germline, CDR1 DFQATT and CDR2 SNEGSKA (reference sequence). This chain's CDR3 is CSARTDTQYF. DNA for the CDR3: TGCAGTGCTAGGACAGATACGCAGTATTTT.

This chain joins TRBV9 and TRBJ1-1, with 11 bases fitting TRBD1. The V and J ends lost 4 bases and 4 bases, in that order; junction bases with no gene match: 9. CDR3 size: 16 residues. Germline V gene data show CDR1 as SGDLS and CDR2 as YYNGEE. The CDR3 DNA is TGTGCCAGCAGCCCCGGGACAGGGGGTTTTTTCACTGAAGCTTTCTTT. Protein sequence: CASSPGTGGFFTEAFF.

DNA of the CDR3: TGCGCCAGCAGCCAGCCTCAGGGAAACACCATATATTTT. It specifies CASSQPQGNTIYF. The rearrangement links TRBV4-1 to TRBJ1-3; D ambiguous. The CDR3 sequence is 13 residues long. The V end lost 3 bases, the J end lost 4 bases, and 7 bases lay between the germline ends. CDR1 MGHRA and CDR2 YSYEKL come from the germline V gene.

The chain joins TRBV11-2 to TRBJ1-1, with 7 bases matching TRBD1. Germline lookup yields CDR1 SGHAT and CDR2 FQNNGV. CDR3 length: 14 residues. The junction had 1 base not matched to a gene; V was cut back by 2 bases and J by 1 base. The CDR3 protein is CASSLRTGNTEAFF. CDR3 nucleotides: TGTGCCAGCAGCTTAAGGACAGGGAACACTGAAGCTTTCTTT.